Listed here are 28 T cell receptor beta chains from one sample, sequenced in a study of regulatory T cells in long-lasting Graves disease. Through Arm-PCR of CDR3 regions and iRepertoire HTBI primers, TCR beta libraries were built. TCRdb used MiXCR to reprocess the multiplex PCR reads, holding one entry per CDR3 protein. The data show around 320,000 distinct CDR3 sequences, 16% seen once. Time point defined: newly diagnosed GD, antithyroid drugs for less than 3 months. Extracted RNA from PBMCs served as the source of the TCR library. The sample was also linked to a second study, of T cells in Graves' hyperthyroidism and ophthalmopathy.

The starting material was peripheral blood mononuclear cells (PBMCs), obtained at new diagnosis, from a patient treated with antithyroid drugs. The receptors derive from a man aged 40-50 years with Graves disease.

At least ten counts were recorded for this clonotype. V is TRBV6-1 and J is TRBJ2-4; 15 positions agree with TRBD2. The CDR3 is made up of 18 amino acids. Trimming removed 6 bases from V and 1 base from J; junction bases left unmatched: 7. Germline V gene lookup returns CDR1 MNHNS and CDR2 SASEGT. The CDR3 protein is CASRSGLAGGWAKNIQYF. CDR3 DNA sequence: TGTGCCAGCAGGTCGGGACTAGCGGGGGGCTGGGCCAAAAACATTCAGTACTTC.

This clonotype was detected a few times. The genes are TRBV2 and TRBJ2-7; TRBD1 matches at 7 bases. This CDR3 is 14 amino acids long. Per germline, CDR1 SNHLY and CDR2 FYNNEI. The ends lost 10 bases at V and 2 bases at J; junction bases unmatched: 11. The CDR3 region is CATARDSLAYEQYF. The CDR3 DNA sequence: TGTGCCACCGCCCGGGACAGTCTTGCCTACGAGCAGTACTTC.

This clonotype occurred many times. The chain joins TRBV2 to TRBJ2-1; the match to TRBD2 covers 12 bases. The V segment lost 6 bases and the J segment 4 bases; nucleotides outside the gene matches: 4. Germline CDR1 reads SNHLY; CDR2 reads FYNNEI. CDR3 size: 15 residues. The CDR3, as DNA: TGTGCCAGCAGGACGACTAGCGGGGGATACAATGAGCAGTTCTTC. This sequence encodes CASRTTSGGYNEQFF.

Only a few counts were recorded for this clonotype. The rearrangement uses TRBV12-3 or TRBV12-4 and TRBJ2-1; 10 bases match TRBD2. V lost 5 bases to trimming and J lost 16 bases; unmatched junction nucleotides: 23. The CDR3 runs to 17 residues. CDR3 sequence: CASSPPRVAGGPFSIFF. DNA of the CDR3: TGTGCCAGCAGTCCACCTCGGGTAGCGGGGGGTCCCTTTAGCATTTTCTTC.

This clonotype was seen ten or more times. V gene TRBV2 combines with J gene TRBJ1-1, with TRBD1 matching over 10 bases. The CDR3 sequence is 14 residues long. The germline gives CDR1 SNHLY, CDR2 FYNNEI. Trimming at V came to 4 bases and at J to 4 bases, leaving 3 bases not matched to a gene. CDR3 sequence (DNA): TGTGCCAGCAGTGGACAGGGGGCAGGCACTGAAGCTTTCTTT. Amino acid sequence: CASSGQGAGTEAFF.

In its sample, this clonotype was seen a few times. The rearrangement joins TRBV11-2 to TRBJ2-7, with D uncertain. The CDR3 is 13 amino acids. CDR1 SGHAT and CDR2 FQNNGV come from the germline V gene. Trimming left V 7 bases short and J 4 bases short, with 14 bases between. As DNA, the CDR3 is TGTGCCAGCACCTGGGCACTTGGATACGAGCAGTACTTC. Translated: CASTWALGYEQYF.

The chain combines TRBV20-1 with TRBJ2-3; tentative D call: TRBD2 (5 bases). V dropped 5 bases and J dropped 0 bases, with 12 bases sitting between them. CDR1 is DFQATT, CDR2 SNEGSKA, per germline (reference sequence). The CDR3 is 14 amino acids. The CDR3 coding sequence is TGCAGTGCTGGGTTACCGGGGAGCACAGATACGCAGTATTTT. Protein: CSAGLPGSTDTQYF.

This clonotype was seen only a few times. V and J are TRBV4-1 and TRBJ2-4; D unresolved. The closer fit of TRBJ2-5 to the DNA end suggests the J call may be wrong. Germline V lookup: CDR1 MGHRA, CDR2 YSYEKL. The CDR3 loop spans 16 amino acids. The CDR3 nucleotides read TGCGCCAGCAGCCAAGTTTCAAGATACAACTGGGAGACCCAGTACTTC. This codes for CASSQVSRYNWETQYF.

Many counts were recorded for this clonotype. The chain employs TRBV4-2 and TRBJ2-1; D call uncertain. CDR3 length equals 16 residues. Germline CDR1 and CDR2: LGHNA and YNFKEQ. The ends were cut back, 3 bases at V and 0 bases at J, with 12 bases in the middle. CDR3 DNA: TGTGCCAGCAGCCACGTCACGGCTCGCTCCTACAATGAGCAGTTCTTC. Protein product: CASSHVTARSYNEQFF.

The sample holds many counts of this clonotype. The rearrangement joins TRBV4-3 to TRBJ1-1, with D tentatively TRBD1 (5 bases). CDR1 and CDR2 (germline): LGHNA, YSLEER. The CDR3 has 16 residues. The V end was cut by 0 bases, the J end by 1 base, with 12 bases between. The CDR3 is CASSQEGGHKNTEAFF. Here the CDR3 DNA reads TGCGCCAGCAGCCAAGAAGGAGGACACAAGAACACTGAAGCTTTCTTT.

V usage is TRBV29-1 and J usage is TRBJ2-5; TRBD2 aligns across 13 bases. Germline CDR1 is SQVTM and CDR2 is ANQGSEA. V gave up 7 bases and J gave up 4 bases; unmatched junction bases: 6. This CDR3 region has 14 residues. Here the CDR3 DNA reads TGCAGCGCTACCGGGACTAGCGGGGTAGAGACCCAGTACTTC. Residues: CSATGTSGVETQYF.

In its sample, this clonotype was seen many times. The rearrangement uses TRBV12-3 or TRBV12-4 and TRBJ1-1; the match to TRBD1 covers 7 bases. V shed 2 bases, J shed 4 bases, and the junction held 7 bases outside the gene matches. This CDR3 is 15 amino acids long. Here the CDR3 reads CASSLRRQGSTEAFF. CDR3 bases: TGTGCCAGCAGTTTAAGGCGACAGGGAAGCACTGAAGCTTTCTTT.

The chain is built from TRBV2 and TRBJ2-1, with 11 bases lining up with TRBD2. Per germline, CDR1 SNHLY and CDR2 FYNNEI. The CDR3 runs 19 residues. The V gene end was trimmed by 8 bases and the J gene end by 2 bases; junction bases not matched to a gene: 17. For the CDR3, the DNA is TGTGCCAGCCGACTACAGGGGTCCCTAGCGGGGGGTCCCTACAATGAGCAGTTCTTC. Amino acids: CASRLQGSLAGGPYNEQFF.

This clonotype came up many times. The chain employs TRBV12-3 or TRBV12-4 and TRBJ2-3, with TRBD1 matching over 10 bases. Trimming at V came to 5 bases and at J to 2 bases, leaving 4 bases not matched to a gene. CDR3 length: 15 residues. The CDR3 bases are TGTGCCAGCAGTCCTCGACAGGGGGCCACAGATACGCAGTATTTT. It is translated as CASSPRQGATDTQYF.

This clonotype has a count of ten or more. The chain carries TRBV20-1 and TRBJ2-5; D unclear. Trimming stripped 0 bases from V and 4 bases from J, with 12 bases between. Germline-derived CDR1 and CDR2 are DFQATT and SNEGSKA (reference sequence). This CDR3 is 14 amino acids long. Here the CDR3 reads CSARDRGWAETQYF. The CDR3 region has the DNA TGCAGTGCTAGAGACCGCGGATGGGCAGAGACCCAGTACTTC.

The chain has TRBV4-1 and TRBJ1-5; D unclear. CDR1 and CDR2 from the germline V gene are MGHRA and YSYEKL. The CDR3 sequence is 15 residues long. Trimming took off 3 bases at V and 6 bases at J, with 15 bases between the two ends. Written as DNA, the CDR3 is TGCGCCAGCAGCCAGTTCACCCAAGCAGGTCAGCCCCAGCATTTT. Its translation is CASSQFTQAGQPQHF.

This clonotype has more than one count but fewer than ten. This may be a read error, as it is one base from a much larger clone. The V call is TRBV10-3, the J call TRBJ2-5; D is possibly TRBD2 (6 bases). Trimming took off 6 bases at V and 7 bases at J, with 18 bases between the two ends. CDR3 length: 14 residues. CDR1 ENHRY and CDR2 SYGVKD come from the germline V gene. The CDR3 sequence is CAIRVSREEGTQYF. CDR3 DNA: TGTGCCATCAGGGTGAGCAGGGAGGAAGGGACCCAGTACTTC.

Notes on this clonotype: The junction differs from germline at one of its ends, possibly a read error. CDR3 nucleotides: TGCGCCGGCAGCTTGGATCCGGGACTACAAGAGACCCAGTACTTC. Protein: CAGSLDPGLQETQYF. The rearrangement uses TRBV5-1 and TRBJ2-5; TRBD2 matches 7 bases. The CDR3 has 15 residues. Per the germline V gene, CDR1 is SGHRS and CDR2 is YFSETQ.

The chain couples TRBV6-2 or TRBV6-3 to TRBJ2-5; 11 bases line up with TRBD2. The CDR3 contains 19 residues. J gave up 5 bases and V 2 bases, and 16 bases lay outside the gene matches. Germline values: CDR1 MNHEY, CDR2 SVGEGT. The CDR3 protein is CASSYIPTSGVTNEETQYF. Written as DNA, the CDR3 is TGTGCCAGCAGTTACATCCCGACTAGCGGGGTAACAAATGAGGAGACCCAGTACTTC.

The V and J genes are TRBV20-1 and TRBJ2-1; 11 bases are shared with TRBD2. V was clipped by 3 bases and J by 7 bases; unmatched bases: 14. The CDR3 has 17 residues. Per the germline V gene, CDR1 is DFQATT and CDR2 is SNEGSKA (reference sequence). DNA of the CDR3: TGCAGTGCTAGGGCGAGGGGGCTAGCGGGAGGTCGGAATGAGCAGTTCTTC. Protein sequence: CSARARGLAGGRNEQFF.

There are many counts of this clonotype. This chain links TRBV3-1 with TRBJ1-6; possible D gene TRBD1, 5 bases. The length of the CDR3 is 12 residues. Trimming took off 1 base at V and 18 bases at J, with 13 bases between the two ends. Germline CDR1 is LGHDT and CDR2 is YNNKEL (reference sequence). The chain's CDR3 is CASSQAGRQPHF. The CDR3 nucleotides are TGTGCCAGCAGCCAAGCGGGGCGACAACCCCACTTT.

This clonotype was counted only a few times. The gene calls are TRBV18 and TRBJ2-3; 14 bases match TRBD2. Germline V gene lookup returns CDR1 KGHSH and CDR2 LQKENI. The CDR3 covers 17 residues. Trimming at V came to 6 bases and at J to 6 bases, leaving 11 bases not matched to a gene. The CDR3 coding sequence is TGTGCCAGCTCGCCCTCGGGACTAGCGGGGGTATCGGATACGCAGTATTTT. Translation: CASSPSGLAGVSDTQYF.

In this sample, this clonotype turned up many times. V gene TRBV6-5 combines with J gene TRBJ2-7; no clear D gene. V lost 2 bases and J 5 bases, leaving 13 bases between the germline ends. This CDR3 spans 14 amino acids. Germline CDR1 is MNHEY and CDR2 is SVGAGI. CDR3 in DNA: TGTGCCAGCAGTTACAAGCAACCGGCGAACGAGCAGTACTTC. It codes for CASSYKQPANEQYF.

This clonotype came up many times. The chain recombines TRBV6-2 or TRBV6-3 with TRBJ2-7; 7 nucleotides match TRBD2. This CDR3 has 13 residues. V trimming: 2 bases; J trimming: 6 bases; junction bases outside the gene matches: 4. Per the germline V gene, CDR1 is MNHEY and CDR2 is SVGEGT. This CDR3 reads CASSYAGVAEQYF. DNA for the CDR3: TGTGCCAGCAGTTACGCGGGGGTAGCCGAGCAGTACTTC.

This clonotype was seen at least ten times. The CDR3 bases are TGTGCCAGCAGGACTACGGTACAGGCCGGAACAGATACGCAGTATTTT. Residues: CASRTTVQAGTDTQYF. The chain is built from TRBV12-3 or TRBV12-4 and TRBJ2-3, with D perhaps assigned TRBD1 or TRBD2 (5 bases each). The CDR3 is 16 residues long. The V gene lost 6 bases and the J gene lost 3 bases, with 19 bases spanning the gap.

In its sample, this clonotype was seen many times. The CDR3 region is CASSPGAPEQYF. CDR3 coding DNA: TGTGCCAGCAGCCCGGGGGCTCCAGAGCAGTACTTC. The V and J genes are TRBV3-1 and TRBJ2-7; D may be TRBD1 or TRBD2 (6 bases each). CDR1 is LGHDT, CDR2 YNNKEL, per germline (reference sequence). Between the trimmed V and J ends, which lost 4 bases and 7 bases, there was a span of 11 bases. The CDR3 is 12 amino acids.

This clonotype turned up a few times. The chain couples TRBV7-2 to TRBJ2-4, with TRBD2 matching over 15 bases. The junction had 1 base not matched to a gene; V was cut back by 1 base and J by 6 bases. Germline CDR1 reads SGHTA; CDR2 reads FQGNSA. This CDR3 is built from 16 residues. CDR3 nucleotide sequence: TGTGCCAGCAGCTTAGGGACTAGCGGGAGGGTAAACATTCAGTACTTC. Protein sequence: CASSLGTSGRVNIQYF.

This clonotype appeared a few times. CDR3 loop: CATSDYEWRQFF. CDR3 nucleotide sequence: TGTGCCACCAGTGATTATGAGTGGCGGCAGTTCTTC. The rearrangement joins TRBV24-1 to TRBJ2-1; no reliable D call. Germline CDR1 is KGHDR and CDR2 is SFDVKD. V shed 2 bases and J shed 12 bases, with 10 bases lying between them. This CDR3 has 12 amino acids.